A selection of T cell receptor beta chains follows, all from one sample in a study of neurological immune-mediated disorders. In TCRdb, the 5' RACE reads were re-called with MiXCR into one record per CDR3 protein. The repertoire holds more than 50,000 distinct CDR3 sequences, with about 3.3% as singletons. Sequences were obtained from PBMCs. All receptors derive from a woman aged 55 to 70 with multiple sclerosis. Each CDR3 is given with its conserved first and last residue. A D gene is named only where the DNA matches it firmly. Clone sizes are shown as how often the clone was seen (once, few, many) or a class if it is expanded.

clone_size | d_call | j_call | v_call | cdr3_aa | cdr3_nt
many | . | TRBJ1-1 | TRBV5-6 | CASTPAGFPNTEAFF | TGTGCCAGCACCCCGGCGGGATTTCCGAACACTGAAGCTTTCTTT
many | . | TRBJ2-5 | TRBV20-1 | CSATRESKTQYF | TGCAGTGCTACGAGGGAGAGTAAGACCCAGTACTTC
many | . | TRBJ2-7 | TRBV5-1 | CASSLVPGASYEQYF | TGCGCCAGCAGCTTGGTTCCAGGGGCCTCCTACGAGCAGTACTTC
many | TRBD1 | TRBJ1-2 | TRBV10-3 | CAIRPGQGAGGYTF | TGTGCCATCAGGCCGGGACAGGGGGCAGGGGGCTACACCTTC
many | . | TRBJ1-1 | TRBV20-1 | CSARVPGQNTEAFF | TGCAGTGCTAGAGTTCCAGGCCAGAACACTGAAGCTTTCTTT
few | . | TRBJ2-7 | TRBV28 | CASSLTGSYEQYF | TGTGCCAGCAGTTTGACCGGCTCCTACGAGCAGTACTTC
few | . | TRBJ2-7 | TRBV7-8 | CASSFVGVGSYEQYF | TGTGCCAGCAGCTTTGTAGGGGTTGGCTCCTACGAGCAGTACTTC
many | TRBD2 | TRBJ2-1 | TRBV20-1 | CSARDSTSGAYNEQFF | TGCAGTGCTAGAGATTCCACTAGCGGGGCCTACAATGAGCAGTTCTTC
many | . | TRBJ2-5 | TRBV18 | CASSPKVTQYF | TGTGCCAGCTCACCAAAGGTGACCCAGTACTTC
many | . | TRBJ1-2 | TRBV28 | CASSLGGKNYGYTF | TGTGCCAGCAGTTTAGGAGGCAAGAACTATGGCTACACCTTC
many | TRBD2 | TRBJ2-7 | TRBV5-1 | CASGSGSFDEQYF | TGCGCCAGTGGAAGCGGGAGTTTCGACGAGCAGTACTTC
many | . | TRBJ1-5 | TRBV12-3/TRBV12-4 | CASSLFESQPQHF | TGTGCCAGCAGTTTATTCGAGTCCCAGCCCCAGCATTTT
many | TRBD1 | TRBJ1-4 | TRBV20-1 | CSARAPPTGAPNEKLFF | TGCAGTGCTAGAGCCCCCCCTACAGGGGCTCCAAATGAAAAACTGTTTTTT
many | . | TRBJ2-3 | TRBV6-4 | CASSEADTDTQYF | TGTGCCAGCAGTGAGGCAGACACAGATACGCAGTATTTT
many | . | TRBJ1-2 | TRBV5-1 | CASSLLSGKEDGYTF | TGCGCCAGCAGCTTGTTATCGGGGAAGGAAGATGGCTACACCTTC
many | TRBD2 | TRBJ2-1 | TRBV29-1 | CSVVTSGIPEQFF | TGCAGCGTTGTGACTAGCGGGATTCCTGAGCAGTTCTTC
many | . | TRBJ2-2 | TRBV15 | CATSRDGRGTGELFF | TGTGCCACCAGCAGAGACGGCAGGGGCACCGGGGAGCTGTTTTTT